The rows below give T cell receptor beta chains drawn from one sample of a study of CD8 T cells in ankylosing spondylitis. TCRdb ran MiXCR on the 5' RACE reads and lists one entry per CDR3 protein. This sample has around 130,000 distinct CDR3 sequences; around 7% occur once, and the top ten carry over 9%. Input material: blood, either unsorted or a sorted T cell fraction (not recorded which). These receptors all stem from a male donor with ankylosing spondylitis or in good health (not recorded which). The CDR3 runs from the conserved cysteine through the conserved F or W. Each record gives: D gene, J gene, clone size, V gene, CDR3 DNA, CDR3 protein. A D gene is named only where the DNA matches it firmly. Clone size appears in some rows only: once, few, many, or a class for an expanded clone.

>TRBD1|TRBJ1-4|many|TRBV30
TGTGCCTGGAGAGGCGGGACAGCAACTAATGAAAAACTGTTTTTT
CAWRGGTATNEKLFF
>NA|TRBJ2-7|NA|TRBV7-6
TGTGCCGGCAGCTTTATCGGGATCTCCTCCGAGCAGTACTTC
CAGSFIGISSEQYF
>NA|TRBJ2-3|many|TRBV9
TGTGCCAGCAGCGTAGGACTAGGCACAGATACGCAGTATTTT
CASSVGLGTDTQYF
>TRBD2|TRBJ2-7|many|TRBV7-2
TGTGCCAGCAGCTTAGGCGGGACTAGCGCGTACGAGCAGTACTTC
CASSLGGTSAYEQYF
>NA|TRBJ2-7|many|TRBV12-3/TRBV12-4
TGTGCCAGCAGTCCCCGGAGGAGCAGCTCCTACGAGCAGTACTTC
CASSPRRSSSYEQYF
>TRBD1|TRBJ1-5|many|TRBV3-1
TGTGCCAGCAGCCAAGGGACAGGGGACCAGCCCCAGCATTTT
CASSQGTGDQPQHF
>TRBD1|TRBJ2-7|many|TRBV20-1
TGCAGTGCTGGAAGACAGGGAGTTTCCTACGAGCAGTACTTC
CSAGRQGVSYEQYF
>TRBD2|TRBJ2-2|many|TRBV20-1
TGCTGTGCTAGAGATTTTCAAGCGGGAGGGCCGGGTCGGGAGCTGTTTTTT
CCARDFQAGGPGRELFF
>NA|TRBJ2-2|many|TRBV19
TGTGCCAGTAGTACGACGGACGGAGACACCGGGGAGCTGTTTTTT
CASSTTDGDTGELFF
>TRBD2|TRBJ2-3|many|TRBV5-1
TGCGCCAGCAGATCGGGACTAGCGGGGGCCAGCACAGATACGCAGTATTTT
CASRSGLAGASTDTQYF
>TRBD1|TRBJ1-2|many|TRBV29-1
TGCAGCGTCCCCCCCTTGACAGGGCGGGCTAACTATGGCTACACCTTC
CSVPPLTGRANYGYTF
>NA|TRBJ1-5|many|TRBV5-6
TGTGCCAGCAGCTACAGCCGAACATACGCCACTCAGCCCCAGCATTTT
CASSYSRTYATQPQHF
>NA|TRBJ2-7|many|TRBV28
TGTGCCAGCACCCTTCAGGATCCCCCCGAGCAGTACTTC
CASTLQDPPEQYF
>NA|TRBJ1-1|many|TRBV15
TGTGCCACCAGGGAGGGCTGGCACACTGAAGCTTTCTTT
CATREGWHTEAFF
>NA|TRBJ2-3|NA|TRBV7-3
TGTGCCAGCAGCTACGAAGGGGGGGGGACAGATACGCAGTATTTT
CASSYEGGGTDTQYF
>TRBD2|TRBJ2-1|many|TRBV20-1
TGCAGTGCTAGAGCGCCTAGCGGGAGCAATGAGCAGTTCTTC
CSARAPSGSNEQFF
>TRBD2|TRBJ2-1|many|TRBV30
TGTGCCTGGAGTGTACTAGCGGGGTGGGATGAGCAGTTCTTC
CAWSVLAGWDEQFF
>TRBD2|TRBJ2-2|many|TRBV3-1
TGTGCCAGCAGCCAAGAAGCGGGGGACCTCACCGGGGAGCTGTTTTTT
CASSQEAGDLTGELFF
>NA|TRBJ2-3|few|TRBV10-3
TGTGCCATCAATGGGGCGAGAGGCGCAGATACGCAGTATTTT
CAINGARGADTQYF
>TRBD1|TRBJ1-1|many|TRBV28
TGTGCCAGCAGTCCCCGAGGACAGGGAGGGGACATGAACACTGAAGCTTTCTTT
CASSPRGQGGDMNTEAFF
>NA|TRBJ1-4|many|TRBV29-1
TGCAGCGTGGCCCGGGACATATTTTCGGAAACTAATGAAAAACTGTTTTTT
CSVARDIFSETNEKLFF
>TRBD2|TRBJ2-3|many|TRBV5-1
TGCGCCAGCAGCTTGGGCACTAGCGGTACCCCCTCGACAGATACGCAGTATTTT
CASSLGTSGTPSTDTQYF
>NA|TRBJ2-2|NA|TRBV20-1
TGCAGTGCTAGTGATTGGCGAGGATCCGGGAAGCTGTTTTTT
CSASDWRGSGKLFF
>TRBD1|TRBJ1-1|many|TRBV20-1
TGCAGTGCCCCCTCCGGGACAGGGGACAACACTGAAGCTTTCTTT
CSAPSGTGDNTEAFF
>NA|TRBJ1-1|few|TRBV7-2
TGTGCCAGCAGCTTAGTTGGAGGTAGAGGAACTGAAGCTTTCTTT
CASSLVGGRGTEAFF
>TRBD1|TRBJ2-3|many|TRBV20-1
TGCAGTGCTAGAGAATCCGGGACAGGAGCCGGGAATACGCAGTATTTT
CSARESGTGAGNTQYF
>NA|TRBJ2-7|many|TRBV29-1
TGCAGCGTTGTTATTGTCAGGGGAGGGTACGAGCAGTACTTC
CSVVIVRGGYEQYF
>NA|TRBJ2-1|many|TRBV7-9
TGTGCCAGCAGCTTAGCGGAGGACTCGGGGCAGTTCTTC
CASSLAEDSGQFF